The 2 T cell receptor beta chains listed next were all sequenced from one sample in a study of blood T cell repertoires in COVID-19. Here immunoSEQ multiplex PCR was the method, and the copy in TCRdb shows in-frame clones only, minus some. The table shows over 45,000 clones, with around 81% occurring only once. Sequenced material: peripheral blood. These receptors originate from an elderly woman with active or convalescent COVID-19.

V and J are TRBV2 and TRBJ1-6; 7 nucleotides line up with TRBD1. The CDR3 extends over 14 amino acids. V lost 8 bases, J lost 7 bases, and 8 bases stayed unmatched. Germline-derived CDR1 and CDR2 are SNHLY and FYNNEI. The CDR3 nucleotides read TGTGCCAGCGCCCAGGGACAGACGAATTCACCCCTCCACTTT. The encoded protein is CASAQGQTNSPLHF.

V usage is TRBV4-2 and J usage is TRBJ2-1; 11 bases fit TRBD2. J lost 5 bases, V lost 3 bases, and 3 bases had no gene match. Germline V gives CDR1 LGHNA, CDR2 YNFKEQ. This CDR3 region has 15 residues. The CDR3 bases are TGTGCCAGCAGCCAGACTAGCGGGGACAACAATGAGCAGTTCTTC. Translation: CASSQTSGDNNEQFF.